This TCR beta chain comes out of a study of T cell responses to AZD1222 COVID-19 vaccine (dated by TCRdb to the early 2020s). As for the study more broadly: Because spike-specific TCR depth and breadth did not differ between the two schedules, AZD1222 recipients who got a second dose at roughly 4 weeks were pooled with those who got a second dose at roughly 12 weeks. A total of just over 230 trial participants underwent TCR sequencing, of whom about 210 had received two doses of AZD1222 and 26 had received two doses of the MenACWY control vaccine. Trial participants were enrolled into age subgroups of 18-55, 56-69 and 70-plus years, which contained about 150, 28 and 57 TCR-sequenced participants, respectively. What the research found in general, with its limitations: After two AZD1222 doses, spike-specific TCR breadth and depth were significantly higher than at day 0 and than in MenACWY recipients. No day 14 peak-response samples were available, so repertoires were characterized only after the peak T cell response. Reportedly, close to half of the unique spike-specific TCRs recognized epitopes lying outside the regions that are mutated in the B.1.351 and B.1.1.7 variants. Only five to seven AZD1222 recipients were SARS-CoV-2 seropositive at baseline, limiting conclusions about previously exposed vaccinees. Participants were mostly white British, with more females than males. The authors suggested clonal diversity may have been underestimated. Vaccine-associated CD4 TCRs spanned the whole spike protein, with dominant responses in regions 160-218 and 743-854. The 56-69-year group was small, and its depth increase did not reach significance, likely because of low power.

With respect to this clone: Its antigen target is currently unknown. No base quality values were provided; no much bigger clone lies one nucleotide off.

The CDR3 regions of human TCRbeta chains were analyzed by immunosequencing. In the source study's methods: TCRs in the repertoires were matched against a reference library of SARS-CoV-2-specific TCRs that had been generated with the MIRA antigen-specificity platform. Breadth meant the fraction of unique TCRs that were SARS-CoV-2-associated, whereas depth meant the fraction of total T cells that were SARS-CoV-2-associated. Using the MIRA data, every spike-specific TCR was mapped to the spike region that the TCR reacted to and assigned to either a CD4 or a CD8 class. Log10-transformed breadth and depth values were compared by one-way ANOVA with Sidak's multiple comparisons tests. In its TCRdb copy, this immuneACCESS table keeps in-frame sequences only and misses some clones. Where compared with another copy, unresolved V genes explain less than half of these, and the others have no known cause. V and J calls and clone size are as listed in that table; D and trimming were resolved from the DNA. The sample records approximately 100,000 clones, roughly nine tenths of which are singletons. Of the sample, 4.5% to 6.5% is held by the ten largest clones.

The time point label, as the study defines it: baseline before first vaccination. The vaccinee samples were drawn from two UK trials, COV001 and COV002, one of which was a single-blind randomized controlled phase 2/3 trial testing AZD1222 (ChAdOx1 nCoV-19) in healthy adults. Trial participant PBMC samples were collected at day 0 and day 28 after the second dose for TCRbeta chain sequencing. V loses 0 bases, J loses 7 bases, and the germline ends lie 9 bases apart. The CDR3 spans 13 residues, from the cysteine through the phenylalanine. The CDR3 DNA has 39 bases and is translated from base 1. As encoded in the germline V gene (reference sequence), CDR1 is LGHDT while CDR2 is YNNKEL.

Material: peripheral blood, obtained on day 0 of AZD1222 vaccination. This TCR came from an adult in good health. Recombination connected TRBV3-1 (or the pseudogene TRBV3-2) to TRBJ1-2; the D gene identity is not certain. The DNA sequence is as follows: TGTGCCAGCAGCCAAGATCGAGGTAGTGGCTACACCTTC. The encoded protein is CASSQDRGSGYTF.